What follows describes a single T cell receptor (beta chain). TCRdb recomputed calls from the RT-PCR reads with MiXCR, one row per CDR3 protein. The sample shows 90,000 to 120,000 distinct CDR3 sequences, around 36% of them seen only once. This entry belongs to a study of patients and donors after allogeneic stem cell transplantation. Trimming removed 4 bases from V and 1 base from J, with 2 bases in between. Germline V CDR1 and CDR2: SQVTM, ANQGSEA. The length of the CDR3 is 12 residues. Source material: blood, either unsorted or a sorted T cell fraction (not recorded which). V and J are TRBV29-1 and TRBJ2-6; D gene uncertain. The sequence was obtained from a human donor who was either an allogeneic HSCT recipient or a stem cell or donor lymphocyte infusion donor (not recorded which). It is not recorded whose cells these are; they may come from a transplant donor. The CDR3 reads CSVGSGANVLTF. The CDR3 bases are TGCAGCGTTGGGTCTGGGGCCAACGTCCTGACTTTC. The complete variable domain, with remaining parts taken from reference TRBV29-1 and TRBJ2-6, reads SAVISQKPSRDICQRGTSLTIQCQVDSQVTMMFWYRQQPGQSLTLIATANQGSEATYESGFVIDKFPISRPNLTFSTLTVSNMSPEDSSIYLCSVGSGANVLTFGAGSRLTVL.